These 10 T cell receptor beta chains were all obtained from the same sample, sequenced in a study of post-analysis software for immune sequencing data. The study's findings and limits: Comparison of patients with controls showed four or five TRBV segments more frequent in patients, TRBV5-6, TRBV5-1 and TRBV20-1 among them.

Built from TCR beta cDNA, the libraries had unique molecular identifiers in them. TCRdb recomputed calls from the PCR reads with MiXCR, one row per CDR3 protein. The sample holds roughly 170,000 distinct CDR3 sequences; roughly 31% are singletons and the top ten take about 1.4%. These TCRs are of unknown antigen specificity. Sequencing was performed on blood. Source of these receptors: a girl aged 10 to 17 with multiple sclerosis.

This clonotype was observed many times. This chain uses TRBV7-9 with TRBJ1-1; possibly TRBD1 for D (5 bases). The CDR3 covers 14 residues. Germline CDR1 reads SEHNR; CDR2 reads FQNEAQ (reference sequence). V lost 1 base and J 4 bases, leaving 10 bases between the germline ends. The CDR3 DNA reads as TGTGCCAGCAGCTTAGTTCGGGGACCCACTGAAGCTTTCTTT. Translation: CASSLVRGPTEAFF.

This clonotype was recorded many times. V gene TRBV20-1 combines with J gene TRBJ2-7; D gene ambiguous. Per the germline V gene, CDR1 is DFQATT and CDR2 is SNEGSKA (reference sequence). Trimming removed 0 bases at V and 3 bases at J, with 15 bases between. The CDR3 is 15 amino acids. CDR3 loop: CSARELTKAFYEQYF. CDR3 bases: TGCAGTGCTAGAGAGCTCACTAAGGCCTTCTACGAGCAGTACTTC.

This chain joins TRBV14 and TRBJ2-7; the match to TRBD2 covers 8 bases. Germline CDR1 is SGHDN and CDR2 is FVKESK. V dropped 2 bases and J dropped 2; count of bases not matched to a gene: 8. This CDR3 spans 16 amino acids. CDR3 sequence reads: CASSQMPTGRAYEQYF. The CDR3 DNA follows: TGTGCCAGCAGCCAAATGCCTACCGGGAGGGCCTACGAGCAGTACTTC. The entire variable domain, with the rest obtained from reference TRBV14 and TRBJ2-7, is as follows: EAGVTQFPSHSVIEKGQTVTLRCDPISGHDNLYWYRRVMGKEIKFLLHFVKESKQDESGMPNNRFLAERTGGTYSTLKVQPAELEDSGVYFCASSQMPTGRAYEQYFGPGTRLTVT.

As to this clonotype: This could be a read error, since a much larger clone is one nucleotide away. No conserved phenylalanine or tryptophan ends this CDR3, so it is likely a read error. The chain joins TRBV20-1 to TRBJ1-2; D is unresolved. The V end lost 4 bases, the J end lost 4 bases, and 10 bases lay between the germline ends. The CDR3 is made up of 12 amino acids. CDR1 is DFQATT and CDR2 is SNEGSKA in the germline V gene (reference sequence). The CDR3 region is CSANYDTYGYTY. Here the CDR3 DNA reads TGCAGTGCTAATTACGACACCTATGGCTACACCTAC.

The V and J genes are TRBV29-1 and TRBJ1-5; TRBD1 is a possible D gene (5 bases). The CDR3 has 15 amino acids. CDR1 SQVTM and CDR2 ANQGSEA come from the germline V gene. Between the trimmed V and J ends, which lost 5 bases and 2 bases, there was a span of 16 bases. CDR3 DNA: TGCAGCGTTTCGACCGGGGCAAAAGGCAATCAGCCCCAGCATTTT. Its translation is CSVSTGAKGNQPQHF.

A remark on this clonotype: Since a much larger clone is just one base distant, this may be a read error. The rearrangement uses TRBV6-6 and TRBJ1-2; D ambiguous. Per germline, CDR1 MNHNY and CDR2 SVGAGI (reference sequence). Trimming pared 0 bases from V and 12 bases from J, leaving 11 bases between. The CDR3 is 12 residues long. CDR3 region: CASSYSRGWHTF. CDR3 nucleotide sequence: TGTGCCAGCAGTTACTCGAGAGGGTGGCACACCTTC.

The rearrangement uses TRBV29-1 and TRBJ2-3; 9 bases are shared with TRBD1. From germline, CDR1 is SQVTM and CDR2 ANQGSEA. The V and J ends lost 8 bases and 8 bases, in that order; junction bases with no gene match: 8. The CDR3 length is 12 residues. In DNA, the CDR3 is TGCAGCTGGGGACAGGGCGGCGGTACGCAGTATTTT. Residues: CSWGQGGGTQYF.

This clonotype was seen a handful of times. This sequence joins TRBV12-3 or TRBV12-4 and TRBJ1-1; weak D call: TRBD1 (5 bases). Trimming stripped 6 bases from V and 4 bases from J, with 15 bases between. The CDR3 loop spans 14 amino acids. The CDR3 loop is CASSPAPGGTEAFF. The CDR3 DNA sequence: TGTGCCAGCAGCCCGGCTCCGGGGGGCACTGAAGCTTTCTTT.

This clonotype was recorded at least ten times. The chain combines TRBV12-3 or TRBV12-4 with TRBJ2-1, with TRBD2 identical over 9 bases. J lost 6 bases, V lost 5 bases, and 11 bases had no gene match. This CDR3 comprises 16 residues. The CDR3 is CASSPRLLAGSNEQFF. CDR3 nucleotides: TGTGCCAGCAGTCCGCGTTTACTAGCGGGTAGCAATGAGCAGTTCTTC.

The chain uses TRBV2 and TRBJ2-1, with 11 bases identical to TRBD2. From germline, CDR1 is SNHLY and CDR2 FYNNEI. This CDR3 contains 15 residues. Losses at the gene ends were 2 bases for V and 6 bases for J; bases not matched to a gene: 3. In DNA, the CDR3 is TGTGCCAGCAGTGAAAGGGGGACTAGCGGCAATGAGCAGTTCTTC. This encodes CASSERGTSGNEQFF.